Below, 15 T cell receptor beta chains from the same sample are listed, as sequenced in a study of blood T cell repertoires in COVID-19. Generated by immunoSEQ multiplex PCR, the TCRdb table keeps only in-frame clones and is missing some. The table shows approximately 290,000 clones, with about 90% occurring only once. The sample taken for sequencing was peripheral blood. All receptors come from a man younger than 35 with active or convalescent COVID-19.

V is TRBV7-9 and J is TRBJ2-1; maybe TRBD2 (6 bases). Germline V gene lookup returns CDR1 SEHNR and CDR2 FQNEAQ (reference sequence). V lost 5 bases and J 7 bases, leaving 15 bases between the germline ends. The CDR3 consists of 14 residues. Here the CDR3 DNA reads TGTGCCAGCAGCCACCTTTCCGGGAGAAATGAGCAGTTCTTC. Translating gives CASSHLSGRNEQFF.

This chain uses TRBV3-1 (or the pseudogene TRBV3-2) with TRBJ2-7; no clear D. V was clipped by 5 bases and J by 6 bases, with 11 bases between them. Germline V lookup: CDR1 LGHDT, CDR2 YNNKEL (reference sequence). CDR3 length: 12 amino acids. CDR3 nucleotide sequence: TGTGCCAGCAGCGCCCCTGGGCGCGAGCAGTACTTC. Translating gives CASSAPGREQYF.

This chain connects TRBV6-2 or TRBV6-3 to TRBJ2-4; D may be TRBD1 (6 bases). Germline V gives CDR1 MNHEY, CDR2 SVGEGT. The V and J ends lost 5 bases and 3 bases respectively, with 8 bases between them. This CDR3 has 13 residues. DNA of the CDR3: TGTGCCAGCAGTGGGGGCGGCAAAAACATTCAGTACTTC. It specifies CASSGGGKNIQYF.

The rearrangement links TRBV6-6 to TRBJ2-7; 13 bases fit TRBD2. Germline V gene lookup returns CDR1 MNHNY and CDR2 SVGAGI (reference sequence). With V trimmed by 1 base and J by 1 base, 1 base remained unmatched. The CDR3 extends over 16 amino acids. The CDR3 here is CASSYLGLAGSYEQYF. Written as DNA, the CDR3 is TGTGCCAGCAGTTACTTGGGACTAGCGGGATCCTACGAGCAGTACTTC.

This chain connects TRBV11-3 to TRBJ2-5, with a tentative D call TRBD1 (7 bases). CDR3 size: 16 residues. V dropped 1 base and J dropped 4 bases, with 16 bases sitting between them. CDR1 SGHNT and CDR2 YENEEA come from the germline V gene. CDR3 nucleotides: TGTGCCAGCAGCTTAGGGGTCGGGGGACAGCGAGAGACCCAGTACTTC. This sequence encodes CASSLGVGGQRETQYF.

The chain uses TRBV7-2 and TRBJ2-5, with D possibly matching TRBD2 (5 bases). The CDR3 has 13 residues. CDR1 SGHTA and CDR2 FQGNSA come from the germline V gene. Between the trimmed V and J ends, which lost 1 base and 12 bases, there was a span of 15 bases. The CDR3 coding sequence is TGTGCCAGCAGCTTAGACGGGTCCCGGCGGGAGTACTTC. It yields the protein CASSLDGSRREYF.

This clone was seen just once. V is TRBV14 and J is TRBJ2-1; D gene ambiguous. The CDR3 spans 13 residues. Trimming stripped 0 bases from V and 12 bases from J, with 12 bases between. CDR1 is SGHDN and CDR2 is FVKESK in the germline V gene. CDR3 DNA: TGTGCCAGCAGCCAAGAAGAACTTAATTGGCAGTTCTTC. Translation gives CASSQEELNWQFF.

The V call is TRBV7-6, the J call TRBJ2-3; 7 bases map to TRBD2. J was trimmed by 5 bases and V by 2 bases; bases with no gene match: 4. The CDR3 loop spans 14 amino acids. In germline, CDR1 is SGHVS, CDR2 FNYEAQ. This chain's CDR3 is CASSLRSGIDTQYF. The CDR3 DNA sequence: TGTGCCAGCAGCTTAAGGAGCGGGATAGATACGCAGTATTTT.

This rearrangement joins TRBV27 to TRBJ2-2, with no clear D. V was cut by 4 bases and J by 0 bases, with 3 bases left in between. The CDR3 length is 13 residues. CDR1 MNHEY and CDR2 SMNVEV come from the germline V gene (reference sequence). The CDR3 DNA sequence: TGTGCCAGCAGTTCAACGAACACCGGGGAGCTGTTTTTT. It specifies CASSSTNTGELFF.

The V call is TRBV28, the J call TRBJ2-7, with D hard to call. Trimming left V 3 bases short and J 5 bases short, with 17 bases between. The CDR3 is 15 residues long. Germline lookup yields CDR1 MDHEN and CDR2 SYDVKM. The chain's CDR3 is CASSFGTPPFNEQYF. The CDR3 DNA follows: TGTGCCAGCAGTTTCGGTACCCCGCCCTTTAACGAGCAGTACTTC.

This clone was counted once. The chain combines TRBV21-1 with TRBJ2-1; TRBD1, the D gene given by the table, was not confirmed from the DNA. TRBV21-1 corresponds to a pseudogene. The CDR3 contains 18 residues. The CDR3 nucleotides are TGTGCCAGCTCCCCTGGGCAGGGGGGCGAGCGGGCCTACAATGAGCAGTTCTTC. Its translation is CASSPGQGGERAYNEQFF.

This chain links TRBV28 with TRBJ2-7; D might be TRBD2 (6 bases). The CDR3 runs 13 residues. Trimming took off 3 bases at V and 6 bases at J, with 12 bases between the two ends. Germline assignment: CDR1 MDHEN and CDR2 SYDVKM. CDR3 sequence: CASSLEGRGEQYF. The CDR3 DNA follows: TGTGCCAGCAGTTTGGAGGGTCGAGGCGAGCAGTACTTC. The full variable domain, in which reference TRBV28 and TRBJ2-7 provide the parts outside the CDR3, is DVKVTQSSRYLVKRTGEKVFLECVQDMDHENMFWYRQDPGLGLRLIYFSYDVKMKEKGDIPEGYSVSREKKERFSLILESASTNQTSMYLCASSLEGRGEQYFGPGTRLTVT.

This chain uses TRBV6-5 with TRBJ1-1; D is possibly TRBD1 (6 bases). Trimming removed 2 bases at V and 3 bases at J, with 13 bases between. The germline V gene has CDR1 MNHEY and CDR2 SVGAGI. The CDR3 has 15 amino acids. CDR3 region: CASSYGGGSDTEAFF. The CDR3 region has the DNA TGTGCCAGCAGTTACGGTGGGGGCTCGGACACTGAAGCTTTCTTT.

CDR3 sequence reads: CASSPRLHGGYTF. The CDR3 DNA reads TGTGCCAGCAGCCCGAGGCTACACGGCGGCTACACCTTC. The chain carries TRBV14 and TRBJ1-2, with D unresolved. CDR1 SGHDN and CDR2 FVKESK come from the germline V gene. The CDR3 consists of 13 residues. V lost 4 bases, J lost 8 bases, and 14 bases lay in between. Full variable domain (remainder filled in from reference TRBV14 and TRBJ1-2): EAGVTQFPSHSVIEKGQTVTLRCDPISGHDNLYWYRRVMGKEIKFLLHFVKESKQDESGMPNNRFLAERTGGTYSTLKVQPAELEDSGVYFCASSPRLHGGYTFGSGTRLTVV.

This sequence joins TRBV6-5 and TRBJ2-1; 7 bases are shared with TRBD2. In germline, CDR1 is MNHEY, CDR2 SVGAGI. V was clipped by 4 bases and J by 4 bases; unmatched bases: 7. The CDR3 runs to 15 residues. The CDR3, as DNA: TGTGCCAGCAGTTTCGGACTGGGGGGGTACAATGAGCAGTTCTTC. Its translation: CASSFGLGGYNEQFF.